This passage covers 20 T cell receptor beta chains from one sample sequenced in a study of blood T cell repertoires in COVID-19. Sequenced by immunoSEQ multiplex PCR; TCRdb stores in-frame clones only, minus some. The sample shows about 240,000 clones, about 86% of them seen only once. The specimen was peripheral blood. These receptors were collected from a woman between 25 and 40 years old who had recovered from COVID-19.

The chain carries TRBV4-1 and TRBJ2-3, with TRBD2 matching 10 bases. V lost 2 bases to trimming and J lost 6 bases; unmatched junction nucleotides: 2. CDR1 and CDR2 (germline): MGHRA, YSYEKL. The CDR3 is 14 residues long. The CDR3 here is CASSQLAGDDTQYF. DNA of the CDR3: TGCGCCAGCAGCCAACTAGCGGGGGACGATACGCAGTATTTT.

The chain links TRBV7-2 to TRBJ1-1; 7 bases match TRBD1. The CDR3 length is 12 residues. CDR1 is SGHTA, CDR2 FQGNSA, per germline. V dropped 5 bases and J dropped 9; count of bases not matched to a gene: 6. The CDR3 nucleotides are TGTGCCAGCAGCCCCGGGACAGTCCAAGCTTTCTTT. Translating it yields CASSPGTVQAFF.

The gene calls are TRBV6-5 and TRBJ1-2, with 7 bases that match TRBD1. Germline CDR1 reads MNHEY; CDR2 reads SVGAGI. V shed 10 bases, J shed 1 base, and the junction held 6 bases outside the gene matches. CDR3 size: 13 residues. The CDR3 reads CATKGQINYGYTF. The CDR3 nucleotides read TGTGCCACTAAGGGACAGATTAACTATGGCTACACCTTC.

The J gene is TRBJ2-7, the V gene TRBV7-7, with TRBD2 matching 7 bases. From germline, CDR1 is SSHAT and CDR2 FNYEAQ (reference sequence). V lost 3 bases, J lost 0 bases, and 5 bases stayed unmatched. The CDR3 consists of 15 residues. The DNA of the CDR3 is TGTGCCAGCAGCTTGGGGGAGGGGAGCTCCTACGAGCAGTACTTC. Its translation is CASSLGEGSSYEQYF.

The chain joins TRBV30 to TRBJ2-2; 9 bases fit TRBD2. Germline V gene lookup returns CDR1 GTSNPN and CDR2 SVGIG (reference sequence). The CDR3 runs to 15 residues. With 4 bases clipped from V and 4 bases from J, the junction kept 7 bases outside the gene matches. The CDR3 DNA sequence: TGTGCCTGGAAGATAGCGGGGGTGGGCACCGGGGAGCTGTTTTTT. This translates into CAWKIAGVGTGELFF.

Of note for this clone: The sample contains more than one DNA sequence encoding this CDR3. The chain links TRBV2 to TRBJ1-1, with D possibly TRBD1 on 6 matching bases. This CDR3 comprises 13 residues. The V end was cut by 6 bases, the J end by 5 bases, with 13 bases between. CDR1 and CDR2 from the germline V gene are SNHLY and FYNNEI. Written as DNA, the CDR3 is TGTGCCAGCAGCCGGACAGTTAATACTGAAGCTTTCTTT. This sequence encodes CASSRTVNTEAFF.

The chain has TRBV14 and TRBJ2-7, with 7 bases identical to TRBD1. This CDR3 has 12 residues. Per the germline V gene, CDR1 is SGHDN and CDR2 is FVKESK. Germline trimming cut 4 bases from V and 6 bases from J; bases unmatched to any gene: 3. CDR3 nucleotides: TGTGCCAGCAGCCCGACAGGGATCGAGCAGTACTTC. It encodes CASSPTGIEQYF. Filled out from reference TRBV14 and TRBJ2-7, the complete variable domain reads EAGVTQFPSHSVIEKGQTVTLRCDPISGHDNLYWYRRVMGKEIKFLLHFVKESKQDESGMPNNRFLAERTGGTYSTLKVQPAELEDSGVYFCASSPTGIEQYFGPGTRLTVT.

This clone was observed a few times. The chain links TRBV12-3 or TRBV12-4 to TRBJ1-1; 11 bases agree with TRBD1. Trimming removed 3 bases from V and 11 bases from J; junction bases left unmatched: 5. The length of the CDR3 is 13 residues. The CDR3: CASSFGQGAFAFF. CDR3 nucleotide sequence: TGTGCCAGCAGTTTTGGACAGGGGGCATTCGCTTTCTTT.

V is TRBV7-2 and J is TRBJ1-2; no clear D. The germline CDR1 and CDR2 sequences are SGHTA and FQGNSA. The CDR3 has 14 amino acids. V was clipped by 3 bases and J by 4 bases, with 12 bases between them. The CDR3 DNA follows: TGTGCCAGCAGCTTCAGCGGAGAGGGCTATGGCTACACCTTC. Translating gives CASSFSGEGYGYTF.

Only a few counts were recorded for this clone. The V and J genes are TRBV5-6 and TRBJ1-4; TRBD1 agrees at 7 bases. The CDR3 consists of 16 residues. CDR1 and CDR2 from the germline V gene are SGHDT and YYEEEE. V shed 1 base and J 7 bases; nucleotides not matched to a gene: 10. In nucleotides, the CDR3 is TGTGCCAGCAGCTTGTGGGCGAGACAGGGACCTGAAAAACTGTTTTTT. Translation: CASSLWARQGPEKLFF.

This sequence joins TRBV4-2 and TRBJ1-1; D not certain. The V gene lost 0 bases and the J gene lost 0 bases, with 8 bases spanning the gap. Germline V gene sequence: CDR1 LGHNA, CDR2 YNFKEQ. The CDR3 length is 15 residues. The CDR3 spells CASSQDALMNTEAFF. CDR3 DNA: TGTGCCAGCAGCCAAGATGCACTCATGAACACTGAAGCTTTCTTT.

The chain is built from TRBV15 and TRBJ2-7, with unresolved D. Germline lookup yields CDR1 LNHNV and CDR2 YYDKDF (reference sequence). The CDR3 consists of 15 residues. V was trimmed by 1 base and J by 3 bases, leaving 13 bases between them. CDR3 in amino acids: CATSRGAGLGYEQYF. CDR3 nucleotide sequence: TGTGCCACCAGCAGAGGCGCAGGATTAGGCTACGAGCAGTACTTC.

Details on this clone: Other nucleotide sequences from this sample produce the same CDR3. The chain has TRBV7-2 and TRBJ2-5; D call uncertain. The CDR3 loop spans 13 amino acids. CDR1 and CDR2 from the germline V gene are SGHTA and FQGNSA. Trimming took 3 bases from V and 2 from J, leaving 7 bases between them. The CDR3 DNA reads TGTGCCAGCAGCTTGGCTAGGCAAGAGACCCAGTACTTC. This translates into CASSLARQETQYF.

V usage is TRBV2 and J usage is TRBJ1-1; a weak D match, TRBD1 (6 bases). The CDR3 runs 13 residues. Trimming left V 6 bases short and J 3 bases short, with 11 bases between. Per germline, CDR1 SNHLY and CDR2 FYNNEI. As DNA, the CDR3 is TGTGCCAGCAGAAGACAGGACCACACTGAAGCTTTCTTT. Translation gives CASRRQDHTEAFF.

J is TRBJ1-2 and V is TRBV5-1; TRBD1 matches at 11 bases. J was trimmed by 1 base and V by 4 bases; bases with no gene match: 6. The CDR3 extends over 16 amino acids. Germline-derived CDR1 and CDR2 are SGHRS and YFSETQ. The CDR3 coding sequence is TGCGCCAGCAGCCCAGGGACAGGGGGGTTTAACTATGGCTACACCTTC. Translating gives CASSPGTGGFNYGYTF.

Only a few counts were recorded for this clone. The sample contains more than one DNA sequence encoding this CDR3. V gene TRBV15 combines with J gene TRBJ2-3; TRBD2 agrees at 12 bases. There are 17 residues in the CDR3. V lost 0 bases and J lost 4; bases outside the gene matches: 5. Germline CDR1 reads LNHNV; CDR2 reads YYDKDF (reference sequence). The CDR3 coding sequence is TGTGCCACCAGCAGAGATAGGGCTAGCGGGGGGGCAGATACGCAGTATTTT. This translates into CATSRDRASGGADTQYF.

This chain joins TRBV4-2 and TRBJ2-3; D unclear. Germline loops: CDR1 LGHNA, CDR2 YNFKEQ. The CDR3 runs 15 residues. The V end was cut by 0 bases, the J end by 5 bases, with 12 bases between. CDR3: CASSQEGRLGDTQYF. The CDR3 nucleotides are TGTGCCAGCAGCCAAGAGGGCAGGTTAGGAGATACGCAGTATTTT.

The chain joins TRBV10-3 to TRBJ2-7, with TRBD1 matching over 12 bases. CDR3 length: 13 amino acids. Germline-derived CDR1 and CDR2 are ENHRY and SYGVKD. The CDR3 protein is CAISGTGGNEQYF. In DNA, the CDR3 is TGTGCTATATCAGGGACAGGGGGCAACGAGCAGTACTTC.

The chain is built from TRBV13 and TRBJ2-7, with 9 bases identical to TRBD1. Germline V gene data show CDR1 as PRHDT and CDR2 as FYEKMQ (reference sequence). The CDR3 runs to 16 residues. V was pared by 4 bases and J by 3 bases, with 10 bases of the junction left unmatched. DNA of the CDR3: TGTGCCAGCAGCTCTTACAGGGGGCTCACTGGCTACGAGCAGTACTTC. Translating gives CASSSYRGLTGYEQYF.

This clone was seen a handful of times. The chain is built from TRBV2 and TRBJ2-1; 9 bases are shared with TRBD2. V shed 8 bases, J shed 6 bases, and the junction held 2 bases outside the gene matches. The CDR3 consists of 12 residues. Looked up from germline, CDR1 is SNHLY and CDR2 is FYNNEI. The CDR3 loop is CASRLAANEQFF. The CDR3 DNA follows: TGTGCCAGCCGACTAGCGGCCAATGAGCAGTTCTTC. Full variable domain (rest looked up from reference TRBV2 and TRBJ2-1): EPEVTQTPSHQVTQMGQEVILRCVPISNHLYFYWYRQILGQKVEFLVSFYNNEISEKSEIFDDQFSVERPDGSNFTLKIRSTKLEDSAMYFCASRLAANEQFFGPGTRLTVL.